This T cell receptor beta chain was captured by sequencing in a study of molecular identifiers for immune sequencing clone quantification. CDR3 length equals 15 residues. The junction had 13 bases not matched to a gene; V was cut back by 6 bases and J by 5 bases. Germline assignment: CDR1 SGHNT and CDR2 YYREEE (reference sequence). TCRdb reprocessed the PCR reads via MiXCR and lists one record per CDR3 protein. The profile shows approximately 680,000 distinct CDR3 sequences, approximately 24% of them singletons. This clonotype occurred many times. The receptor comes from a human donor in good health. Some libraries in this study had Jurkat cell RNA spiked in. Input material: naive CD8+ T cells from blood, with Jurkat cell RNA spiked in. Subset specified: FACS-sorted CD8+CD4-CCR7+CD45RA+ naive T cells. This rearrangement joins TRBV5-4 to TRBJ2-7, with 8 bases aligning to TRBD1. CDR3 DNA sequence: TGTGCCAGCAAAGCTTGGTCAGGGGGCAAGGACGAGCAGTACTTC. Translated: CASKAWSGGKDEQYF.